This is a list of T cell receptor beta chains from one sample in a study of shared clonotypes between healthy human individuals. Data came from immunoSEQ multiplex PCR; TCRdb stores just in-frame clones and leaves some out. This repertoire shows approximately 2,000,000 clones, around 90% found once; its top ten account for more than 0.35%. Sequenced: naive CD4+ T cells from PBMCs. The receptors were gathered from a man younger than 35 in good health. Some clones in this sample may be carry-over from other donors' samples. Both conserved end residues are part of each CDR3. D genes are given only for firm matches. Some rows mark clone size as missing; the rest say once, few, many or name a class of expanded clone.

J: TRBJ1-5; size: -; V: TRBV4-1; D: -; CDR3: CASGQVGGNSNNQPQHF; DNA: TGCGCCAGCGGCCAAGTGGGGGGTAATTCAAATAATCAGCCCCAGCATTTT
J: TRBJ1-2; size: -; V: TRBV28; D: -; CDR3: CASSPTGYGYTF; DNA: TGTGCCAGCAGTCCGACCGGCTATGGCTACACCTTC
J: TRBJ1-1; size: -; V: TRBV5-4; D: -; CDR3: CASSLGGTLNTEAFF; DNA: TGTGCCAGCAGCTTGGGAGGGACACTGAACACTGAAGCTTTCTTT
J: TRBJ2-2; size: -; V: TRBV10-1; D: -; CDR3: CASSYSAGELFF; DNA: TGCGCCAGCAGCTATTCCGCCGGGGAGCTGTTTTTT
J: TRBJ2-7; size: -; V: TRBV5-1; D: TRBD1; CDR3: CASSLLTGGVYEQYF; DNA: TGCGCCAGCAGCTTGTTAACAGGGGGCGTGTACGAGCAGTACTTC
J: TRBJ2-1; size: once; V: TRBV9; D: TRBD2; CDR3: CASSASGAYNEQFF; DNA: TGTGCCAGCAGCGCTAGCGGAGCATACAATGAGCAGTTCTTC
J: TRBJ2-7; size: -; V: TRBV28; D: -; CDR3: CASSLGQFYEQYF; DNA: TGTGCCAGCAGTTTAGGACAGTTCTACGAGCAGTACTTC
J: TRBJ1-1; size: -; V: TRBV25-1; D: -; CDR3: CASSLIGTEAFF; DNA: TGTGCCAGCAGCCTTATAGGCACTGAAGCTTTCTTT
J: TRBJ2-3; size: -; V: TRBV14; D: -; CDR3: CASSRRDTQYF; DNA: TGTGCCAGCAGCCGACGAGATACGCAGTATTTT
J: TRBJ2-7; size: -; V: TRBV6-5; D: -; CDR3: CASSSLPQGYEQYF; DNA: TGTGCCAGCAGTTCCTTACCCCAGGGGTACGAGCAGTACTTC
J: TRBJ2-7; size: once; V: TRBV2; D: TRBD1; CDR3: CASTRDRGQGSTSYEQYF; DNA: TGTGCCAGCACCAGGGACAGGGGGCAGGGGTCAACTTCCTACGAGCAGTACTTC
J: TRBJ1-1; size: -; V: TRBV19; D: -; CDR3: CASRTIKGSVNTEAFF; DNA: TGTGCCAGTAGAACGATCAAGGGGTCGGTAAACACTGAAGCTTTCTTT
J: TRBJ2-5; size: -; V: TRBV5-1; D: -; CDR3: CASSPDGAQETQYF; DNA: TGCGCCAGCAGCCCTGACGGTGCCCAAGAGACCCAGTACTTC
J: TRBJ1-2; size: few; V: TRBV2; D: TRBD1; CDR3: CASRPGTGGRGYTF; DNA: TGTGCCAGCAGGCCCGGGACAGGGGGCCGAGGCTACACCTTC
J: TRBJ2-7; size: -; V: TRBV4-3; D: TRBD2; CDR3: CASSRALAGSYEQYF; DNA: TGCGCCAGCAGCCGAGCCTTAGCGGGCTCCTACGAGCAGTACTTC
J: TRBJ1-5; size: -; V: TRBV15; D: -; CDR3: CATSRDLRVTSNQPQHF; DNA: TGTGCCACCAGCAGAGACCTGAGGGTTACTAGCAATCAGCCCCAGCATTTT
J: TRBJ2-7; size: -; V: TRBV25-1; D: -; CDR3: CASKPPWEDEQYF; DNA: TGTGCCAGCAAACCCCCCTGGGAGGACGAGCAGTACTTC
J: TRBJ1-2; size: few; V: TRBV6-6; D: -; CDR3: CASSDSGYGYTF; DNA: TGTGCCAGCAGCGACAGTGGCTATGGCTACACCTTC
J: TRBJ2-7; size: -; V: TRBV14; D: -; CDR3: CASSRGAAYEQYF; DNA: TGTGCCAGCAGCCGAGGGGCCGCCTACGAGCAGTACTTC
J: TRBJ1-2; size: -; V: TRBV7-9; D: TRBD1; CDR3: CASSLADRRIYGYTF; DNA: TGTGCCAGCAGCTTAGCGGACAGGCGAATCTATGGCTACACCTTC
J: TRBJ2-7; size: -; V: TRBV7-8; D: TRBD2; CDR3: CASSLARGSISYEQYF; DNA: TGTGCCAGCAGCTTAGCGCGGGGGTCCATTTCCTACGAGCAGTACTTC
J: TRBJ1-2; size: -; V: TRBV6-1; D: TRBD1; CDR3: CASSETDRLYGYTF; DNA: TGTGCCAGCAGTGAGACGGACAGGTTGTATGGCTACACCTTC
J: TRBJ2-3; size: -; V: TRBV7-2; D: TRBD2; CDR3: CASSLAPLAGGTDTQYF; DNA: TGTGCCAGCAGCTTGGCCCCCCTAGCGGGGGGCACAGATACGCAGTATTTT
J: TRBJ2-5; size: -; V: TRBV15; D: -; CDR3: CATSRDAGFEETQYF; DNA: TGTGCCACCAGCAGAGATGCGGGATTCGAAGAGACCCAGTACTTC
J: TRBJ2-2; size: -; V: TRBV12-2; D: -; CDR3: CASRFVGLAGGQIGELFF; DNA: TGTGCAAGTCGCTTCGTAGGACTAGCGGGAGGGCAAATCGGGGAGCTGTTTTTT
J: TRBJ2-1; size: -; V: TRBV12-2; D: -; CDR3: CASRGRLAGEGYEQFF; DNA: TGTGCAAGTCGCGGCCGACTAGCGGGAGAAGGCTATGAGCAGTTCTTC
J: TRBJ1-3; size: -; V: TRBV5-4; D: -; CDR3: CASSDHRRAGNTIYF; DNA: TGTGCCAGCAGCGATCATCGCAGGGCTGGAAACACCATATATTTT
J: TRBJ1-3; size: -; V: TRBV5-1; D: TRBD1; CDR3: CASSLGQGVTNTIYF; DNA: TGCGCCAGCAGCTTGGGACAGGGGGTCACGAACACCATATATTTT